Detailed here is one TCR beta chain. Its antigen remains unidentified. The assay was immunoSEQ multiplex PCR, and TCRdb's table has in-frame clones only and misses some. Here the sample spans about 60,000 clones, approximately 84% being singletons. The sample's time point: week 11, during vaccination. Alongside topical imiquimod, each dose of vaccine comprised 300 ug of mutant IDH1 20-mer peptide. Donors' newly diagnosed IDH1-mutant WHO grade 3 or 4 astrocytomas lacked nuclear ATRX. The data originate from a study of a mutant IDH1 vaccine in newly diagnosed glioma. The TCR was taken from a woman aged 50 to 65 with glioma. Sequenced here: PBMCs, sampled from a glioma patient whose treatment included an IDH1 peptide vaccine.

The CDR3 DNA sequence: TGTGCCAGCAGCCAAGACCCAGCGGGGGGATCGGGGACCCAGTACTTC. It is translated as CASSQDPAGGSGTQYF. The chain uses TRBV4-2 and TRBJ2-5, with 9 positions matching TRBD2. After removal of 0 bases from V and 7 bases from J, the junction contained 9 bases not matched to a gene. The V gene's germline CDR1 is LGHNA and CDR2 YNFKEQ. This CDR3 contains 16 residues.